The 16 T cell receptor beta chains given below trace back to one sample, sequenced in a study of T cell repertoires in cytomegalovirus infection. These receptors' targets are unknown. MiXCR, applied by TCRdb to the reads, yields one record per CDR3 protein. The data hold tens of thousands of distinct CDR3 sequences, with about 20% observed a single time. The sample consisted of CD8+ T cells from cultured PBMCs, taken from culture after CMV antigen stimulation. The receptor set was obtained from a human donor in good health (CMV status not recorded). Some clones in this sample may be carry-over from other donors' samples.

This clonotype was observed a handful of times. The chain is built from TRBV12-3 or TRBV12-4 and TRBJ1-3; D is unclear. The V end lost 0 bases, the J end lost 0 bases, and 12 bases lay between the germline ends. The CDR3 covers 17 residues. The CDR3, as DNA: TGTGCCAGCAGTTTAGCCGGCTTTCCGCCCTCTGGAAACACCATATATTTT. Amino acid sequence: CASSLAGFPPSGNTIYF.

This clonotype was detected a few times. This chain joins TRBV28 and TRBJ1-1; a possible D gene is TRBD1 (5 bases). The V and J ends lost 3 bases and 6 bases respectively, with 14 bases between them. The CDR3 totals 14 residues. Germline-derived CDR1 and CDR2 are MDHEN and SYDVKM. CDR3 sequence: CASSFPRVGSEAFF. The CDR3 nucleotides are TGTGCCAGCAGTTTCCCCAGGGTAGGATCTGAAGCTTTCTTT.

The chain employs TRBV6-5 and TRBJ2-5; D is unclear. The CDR3 spans 15 residues. The germline gives CDR1 MNHEY, CDR2 SVGAGI. Trimming shortened V by 0 bases and J by 4 bases, and 12 bases separated the two germline ends. CDR3 loop: CASSYSQLPGETQYF. CDR3 DNA sequence: TGTGCCAGCAGTTACTCACAACTGCCTGGAGAGACCCAGTACTTC.

This clonotype was observed a handful of times. The chain combines TRBV7-8 with TRBJ1-1; D is uncertain. CDR1 and CDR2 (germline): SGHVS, FQNEAQ. Trimming cost V 2 bases and J 0 bases, with 13 bases left between them. The CDR3 has 16 residues. CDR3 in DNA: TGTGCCAGCAGCTTATATGCGAGGGCCGTGAACACTGAAGCTTTCTTT. The encoded protein is CASSLYARAVNTEAFF.

V and J are TRBV6-2 or TRBV6-3 and TRBJ1-1; 9 bases agree with TRBD1. Germline values: CDR1 MNHEY, CDR2 SVGEGT. The junction had 6 bases not matched to a gene; V was cut back by 4 bases and J by 6 bases. The length of the CDR3 is 14 residues. CDR3 nucleotides: TGTGCCAGCAGTTCCGGGACAGGGTTCTCTGAAGCTTTCTTT. Its protein is CASSSGTGFSEAFF.

This clonotype was observed a few times. This chain connects TRBV7-9 to TRBJ1-5, with D uncertain. Germline CDR1 and CDR2: SEHNR and FQNEAQ (reference sequence). V lost 1 base and J 6 bases, leaving 10 bases between the germline ends. The CDR3 extends over 14 amino acids. CDR3 in amino acids: CASSLGGVGQPQHF. Written as DNA, the CDR3 is TGTGCCAGCAGCTTAGGAGGAGTGGGTCAGCCCCAGCATTTT.

This clonotype showed up just a few times. This sequence joins TRBV12-3 or TRBV12-4 and TRBJ1-1; 8 bases align to TRBD1. The junction had 9 bases not matched to a gene; V was cut back by 5 bases and J by 7 bases. The CDR3 extends over 14 amino acids. In DNA, the CDR3 is TGTGCCAGCAGTCCCGGGACAGGAGGCTATGAAGCTTTCTTT. This gives the protein CASSPGTGGYEAFF.

The chain uses TRBV14 and TRBJ1-1; D remains unclear. This CDR3 is built from 13 residues. CDR1 and CDR2 from the germline V gene are SGHDN and FVKESK. V was pared by 4 bases and J by 1 base, with 7 bases between. The CDR3 is CASSPGWNTEAFF. The CDR3, as DNA: TGTGCCAGCAGCCCGGGGTGGAACACTGAAGCTTTCTTT.

In its sample, this clonotype was seen a few times. This chain joins TRBV19 and TRBJ1-1, with unresolved D. Germline assignment: CDR1 LNHDA and CDR2 SQIVND (reference sequence). Trimming stripped 4 bases from V and 0 bases from J, with 6 bases between. The length of the CDR3 is 13 residues. CDR3 DNA sequence: TGTGCCAGTAGTAGGGGTTTGAACACTGAAGCTTTCTTT. Protein: CASSRGLNTEAFF.

This clonotype was detected many times. This sequence joins TRBV7-8 and TRBJ1-1; D remains unclear. Deletions cut 1 base from V and 0 bases from J, with 9 bases between. Germline values: CDR1 SGHVS, CDR2 FQNEAQ. The CDR3 is 15 residues long. CDR3 loop: CASSLVGSLNTEAFF. In nucleotides, the CDR3 is TGTGCCAGCAGCTTAGTTGGGTCCCTGAACACTGAAGCTTTCTTT.

This clonotype has a handful of counts. The rearrangement links TRBV7-9 to TRBJ1-1, with D uncertain. Trimming took off 5 bases at V and 8 bases at J, with 12 bases between the two ends. Germline V gene sequence: CDR1 SEHNR, CDR2 FQNEAQ (reference sequence). This CDR3 is built from 12 residues. CDR3 bases: TGTGCCAGCAGCCTCGGTCTCTCCGAAGCTTTCTTT. It translates to CASSLGLSEAFF.

The V and J genes are TRBV28 and TRBJ1-5; weak D call: TRBD1 (6 bases). The CDR3 is 15 amino acids. Germline V gene data show CDR1 as MDHEN and CDR2 as SYDVKM. V gave up 6 bases and J gave up 0 bases, with 12 bases separating them. The CDR3 nucleotides read TGTGCCAGCAGCATTACAGGGTTTAGCAATCAGCCCCAGCATTTT. Protein sequence: CASSITGFSNQPQHF.

The J gene is TRBJ1-5, the V gene TRBV5-1; possible D gene TRBD1, 6 bases. The germline V gene encodes CDR1 SGHRS and CDR2 YFSETQ. The V end lost 0 bases, the J end lost 3 bases, and 10 bases lay between the germline ends. This CDR3 spans 15 amino acids. CDR3: CASSLEGGTNQPQHF. The CDR3 DNA reads TGCGCCAGCAGCTTGGAAGGGGGTACCAATCAGCCCCAGCATTTT.

The V gene is TRBV4-1, the J gene TRBJ2-1, with D unclear. CDR1 MGHRA and CDR2 YSYEKL come from the germline V gene. This CDR3 contains 18 residues. The V end was cut by 0 bases, the J end by 0 bases, with 15 bases between. CDR3 sequence reads: CASSQDLREAVSYNEQFF. CDR3 sequence (DNA): TGCGCCAGCAGCCAAGATCTGCGAGAGGCGGTCTCCTACAATGAGCAGTTCTTC.

The chain is built from TRBV20-1 and TRBJ1-1, with D tentatively TRBD1 (6 bases). The CDR3 loop spans 14 amino acids. Looked up from germline, CDR1 is DFQATT and CDR2 is SNEGSKA (reference sequence). Trimming removed 0 bases at V and 0 bases at J, with 8 bases between. The CDR3 DNA follows: TGCAGTGCTAGAGAGGACAGCATGAACACTGAAGCTTTCTTT. Protein sequence: CSAREDSMNTEAFF.

The sample holds a few counts of this clonotype. This rearrangement joins TRBV29-1 to TRBJ1-2; D is undetermined. The CDR3 runs to 11 residues. Germline CDR1 SQVTM, CDR2 ANQGSEA. Trimming removed 0 bases from V and 4 bases from J, with 3 bases in between. CDR3 DNA: TGCAGCGTTGAAGATCCCTATGGCTACACCTTC. It encodes CSVEDPYGYTF.